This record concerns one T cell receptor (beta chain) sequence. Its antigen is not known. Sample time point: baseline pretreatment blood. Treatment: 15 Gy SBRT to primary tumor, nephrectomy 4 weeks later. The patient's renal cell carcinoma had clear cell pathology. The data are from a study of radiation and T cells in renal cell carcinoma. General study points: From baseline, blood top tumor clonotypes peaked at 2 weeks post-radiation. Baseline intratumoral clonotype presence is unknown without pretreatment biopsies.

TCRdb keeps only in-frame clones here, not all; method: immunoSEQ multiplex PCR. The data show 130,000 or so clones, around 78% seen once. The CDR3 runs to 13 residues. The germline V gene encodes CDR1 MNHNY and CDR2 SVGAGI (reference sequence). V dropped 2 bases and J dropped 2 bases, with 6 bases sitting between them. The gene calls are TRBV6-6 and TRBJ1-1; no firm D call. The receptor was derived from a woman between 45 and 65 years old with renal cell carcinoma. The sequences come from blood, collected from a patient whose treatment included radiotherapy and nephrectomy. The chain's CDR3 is CASSYGPNTEAFF. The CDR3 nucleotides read TGTGCCAGCAGTTACGGCCCAAACACTGAAGCTTTCTTT.